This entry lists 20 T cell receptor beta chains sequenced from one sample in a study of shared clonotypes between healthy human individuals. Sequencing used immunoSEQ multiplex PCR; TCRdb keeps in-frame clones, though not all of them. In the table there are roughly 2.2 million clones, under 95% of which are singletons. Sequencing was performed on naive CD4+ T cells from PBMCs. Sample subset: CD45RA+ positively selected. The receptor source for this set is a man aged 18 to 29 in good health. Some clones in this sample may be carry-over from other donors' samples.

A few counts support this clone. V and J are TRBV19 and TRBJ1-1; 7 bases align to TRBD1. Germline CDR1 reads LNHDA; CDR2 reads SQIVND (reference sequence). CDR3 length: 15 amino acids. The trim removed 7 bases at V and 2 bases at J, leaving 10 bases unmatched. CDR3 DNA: TGTGCCAGTAACGACCCAGGGGGTGGAAACACTGAAGCTTTCTTT. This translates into CASNDPGGGNTEAFF.

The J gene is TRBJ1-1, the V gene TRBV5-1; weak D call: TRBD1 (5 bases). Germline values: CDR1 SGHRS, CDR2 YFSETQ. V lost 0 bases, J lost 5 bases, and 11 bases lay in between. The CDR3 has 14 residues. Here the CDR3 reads CASSLVRGETEAFF. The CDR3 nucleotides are TGCGCCAGCAGCTTGGTTAGGGGAGAGACTGAAGCTTTCTTT. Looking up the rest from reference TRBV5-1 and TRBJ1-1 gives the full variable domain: KAGVTQTPRYLIKTRGQQVTLSCSPISGHRSVSWYQQTPGQGLQFLFEYFSETQRNKGNFPGRFSGRQFSNSRSEMNVSTLELGDSALYLCASSLVRGETEAFFGQGTRLTVV.

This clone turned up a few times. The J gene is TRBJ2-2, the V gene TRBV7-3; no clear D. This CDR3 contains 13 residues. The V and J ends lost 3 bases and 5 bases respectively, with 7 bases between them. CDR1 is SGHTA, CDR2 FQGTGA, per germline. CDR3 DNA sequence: TGTGCCAGCAGCTTTACCCTTACCGGGGAGCTGTTTTTT. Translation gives CASSFTLTGELFF.

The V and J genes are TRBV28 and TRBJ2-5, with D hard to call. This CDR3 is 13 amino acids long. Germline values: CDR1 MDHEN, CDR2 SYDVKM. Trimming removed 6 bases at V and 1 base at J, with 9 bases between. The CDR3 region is CASRTPPQETQYF. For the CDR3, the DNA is TGTGCCAGCAGAACCCCGCCCCAAGAGACCCAGTACTTC.

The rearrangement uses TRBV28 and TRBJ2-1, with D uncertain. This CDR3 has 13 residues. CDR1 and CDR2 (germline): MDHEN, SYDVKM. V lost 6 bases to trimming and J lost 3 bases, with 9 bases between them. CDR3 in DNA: TGTGCCAGCAGGATCGACCACTACAATGAGCAGTTCTTC. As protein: CASRIDHYNEQFF.

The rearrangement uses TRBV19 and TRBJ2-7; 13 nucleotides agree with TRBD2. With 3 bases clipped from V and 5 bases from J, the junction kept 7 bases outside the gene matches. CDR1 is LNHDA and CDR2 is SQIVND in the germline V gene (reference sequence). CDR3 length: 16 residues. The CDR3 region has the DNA TGTGCCAGTAGTATGAGGACTAGCGGGAGCCTGGACGAGCAGTACTTC. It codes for CASSMRTSGSLDEQYF. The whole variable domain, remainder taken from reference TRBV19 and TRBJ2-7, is DGGITQSPKYLFRKEGQNVTLSCEQNLNHDAMYWYRQDPGQGLRLIYYSQIVNDFQKGDIAEGYSVSREKKESFPLTVTSAQKNPTAFYLCASSMRTSGSLDEQYFGPGTRLTVT.

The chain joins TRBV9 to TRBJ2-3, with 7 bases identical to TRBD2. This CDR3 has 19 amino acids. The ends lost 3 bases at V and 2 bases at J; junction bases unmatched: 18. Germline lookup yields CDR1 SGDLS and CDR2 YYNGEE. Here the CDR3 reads CASSAPWGGSGGFTDTQYF. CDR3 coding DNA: TGTGCCAGCAGCGCCCCCTGGGGGGGTAGTGGGGGTTTCACAGATACGCAGTATTTT. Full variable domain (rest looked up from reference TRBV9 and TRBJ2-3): DSGVTQTPKHLITATGQRVTLRCSPRSGDLSVYWYQQSLDQGLQFLIQYYNGEERAKGNILERFSAQQFPDLHSELNLSSLELGDSALYFCASSAPWGGSGGFTDTQYFGPGTRLTVL.

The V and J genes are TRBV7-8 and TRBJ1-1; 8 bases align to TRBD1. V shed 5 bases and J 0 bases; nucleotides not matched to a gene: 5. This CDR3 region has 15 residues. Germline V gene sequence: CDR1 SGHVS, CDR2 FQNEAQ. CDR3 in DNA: TGTGCCAGCAGCACGGGACAGGCGCTGAACACTGAAGCTTTCTTT. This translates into CASSTGQALNTEAFF.

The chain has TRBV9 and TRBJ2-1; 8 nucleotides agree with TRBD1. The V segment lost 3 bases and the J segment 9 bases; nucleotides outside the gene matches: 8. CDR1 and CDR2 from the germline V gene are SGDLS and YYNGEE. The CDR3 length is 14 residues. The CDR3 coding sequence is TGTGCCAGCAGCGAGACAGGGGCCCTTAGTGAGCAGTTCTTC. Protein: CASSETGALSEQFF.

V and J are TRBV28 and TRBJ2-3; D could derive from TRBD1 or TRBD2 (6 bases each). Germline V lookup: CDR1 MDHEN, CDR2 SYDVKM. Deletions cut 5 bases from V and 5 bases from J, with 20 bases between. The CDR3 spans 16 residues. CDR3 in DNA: TGTGCCAGCAGTCCCGTAGGGGGGTATGAGCTAGATACGCAGTATTTT. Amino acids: CASSPVGGYELDTQYF.

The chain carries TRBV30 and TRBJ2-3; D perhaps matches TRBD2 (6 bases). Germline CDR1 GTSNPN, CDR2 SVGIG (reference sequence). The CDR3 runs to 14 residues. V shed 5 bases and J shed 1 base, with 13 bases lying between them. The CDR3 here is CAWATGGGTDTQYF. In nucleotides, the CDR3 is TGTGCCTGGGCGACTGGCGGGGGCACAGATACGCAGTATTTT.

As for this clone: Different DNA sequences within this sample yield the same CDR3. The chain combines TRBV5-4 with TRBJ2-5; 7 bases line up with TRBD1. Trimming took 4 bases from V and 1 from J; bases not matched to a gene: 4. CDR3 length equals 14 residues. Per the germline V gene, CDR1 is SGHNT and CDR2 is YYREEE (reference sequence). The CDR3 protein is CASSLGTVQETQYF. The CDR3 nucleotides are TGTGCCAGCAGCCTGGGGACAGTCCAAGAGACCCAGTACTTC.

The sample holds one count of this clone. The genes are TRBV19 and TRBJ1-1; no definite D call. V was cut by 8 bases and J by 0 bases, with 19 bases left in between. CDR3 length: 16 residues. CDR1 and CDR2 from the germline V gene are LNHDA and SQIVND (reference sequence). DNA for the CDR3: TGTGCCAGTGGTCTTCGAGGACGGACGGTGAACACTGAAGCTTTCTTT. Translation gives CASGLRGRTVNTEAFF. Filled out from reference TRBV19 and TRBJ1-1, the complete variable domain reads DGGITQSPKYLFRKEGQNVTLSCEQNLNHDAMYWYRQDPGQGLRLIYYSQIVNDFQKGDIAEGYSVSREKKESFPLTVTSAQKNPTAFYLCASGLRGRTVNTEAFFGQGTRLTVV.

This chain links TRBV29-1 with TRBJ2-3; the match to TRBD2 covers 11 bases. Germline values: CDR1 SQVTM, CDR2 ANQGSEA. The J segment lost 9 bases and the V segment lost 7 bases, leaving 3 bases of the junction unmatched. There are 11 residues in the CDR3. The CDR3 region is CSAGTSGTQYF. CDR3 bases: TGCAGCGCCGGGACTAGCGGAACGCAGTATTTT.

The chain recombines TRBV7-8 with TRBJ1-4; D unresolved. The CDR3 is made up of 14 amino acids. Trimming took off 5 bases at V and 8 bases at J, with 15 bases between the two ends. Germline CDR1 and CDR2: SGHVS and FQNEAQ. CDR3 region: CASSRPLSGEKLFF. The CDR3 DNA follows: TGTGCCAGCAGCCGTCCCCTCTCCGGGGAAAAACTGTTTTTT. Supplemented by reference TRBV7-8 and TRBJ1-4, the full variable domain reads GAGVSQSPRYKVAKRGQDVALRCDPISGHVSLFWYQQALGQGPEFLTYFQNEAQLDKSGLPSDRFFAERPEGSVSTLKIQRTQQEDSAVYLCASSRPLSGEKLFFGSGTQLSVL.

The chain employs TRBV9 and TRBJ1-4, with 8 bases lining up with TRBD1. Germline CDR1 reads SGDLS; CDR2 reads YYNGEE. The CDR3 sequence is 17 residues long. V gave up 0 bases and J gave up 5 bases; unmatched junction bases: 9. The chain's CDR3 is CASSVALNRGVNEKLFF. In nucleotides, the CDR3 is TGTGCCAGCAGCGTAGCCCTGAACAGGGGGGTGAATGAAAAACTGTTTTTT.

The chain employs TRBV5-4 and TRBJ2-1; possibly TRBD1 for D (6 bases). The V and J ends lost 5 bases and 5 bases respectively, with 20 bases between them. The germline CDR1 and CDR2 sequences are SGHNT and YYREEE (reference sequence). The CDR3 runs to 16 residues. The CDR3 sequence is CASSGGGLALNNEQFF. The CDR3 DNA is TGTGCCAGCAGTGGGGGCGGGCTAGCCCTTAACAATGAGCAGTTCTTC.

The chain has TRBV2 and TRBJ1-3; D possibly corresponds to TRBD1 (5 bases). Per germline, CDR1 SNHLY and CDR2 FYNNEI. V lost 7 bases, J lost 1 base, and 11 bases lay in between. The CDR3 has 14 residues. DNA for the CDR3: TGTGCCAGCATGGATCGGGGGTCTGGAAACACCATATATTTT. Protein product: CASMDRGSGNTIYF.

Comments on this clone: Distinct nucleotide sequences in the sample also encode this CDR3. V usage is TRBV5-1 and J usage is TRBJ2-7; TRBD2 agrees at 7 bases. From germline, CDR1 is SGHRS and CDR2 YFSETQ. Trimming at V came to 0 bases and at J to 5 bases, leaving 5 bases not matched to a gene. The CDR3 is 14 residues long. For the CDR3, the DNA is TGCGCCAGCAGCTTGGTTGGGGGGAGGGACGAGCAGTACTTC. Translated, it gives CASSLVGGRDEQYF.

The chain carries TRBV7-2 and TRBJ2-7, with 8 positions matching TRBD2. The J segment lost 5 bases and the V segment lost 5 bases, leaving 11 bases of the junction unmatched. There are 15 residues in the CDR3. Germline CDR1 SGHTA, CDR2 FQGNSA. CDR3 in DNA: TGTGCCAGCAGCCCTGTAAGCGGGAGCGGCAACGAGCAGTACTTC. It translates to CASSPVSGSGNEQYF.